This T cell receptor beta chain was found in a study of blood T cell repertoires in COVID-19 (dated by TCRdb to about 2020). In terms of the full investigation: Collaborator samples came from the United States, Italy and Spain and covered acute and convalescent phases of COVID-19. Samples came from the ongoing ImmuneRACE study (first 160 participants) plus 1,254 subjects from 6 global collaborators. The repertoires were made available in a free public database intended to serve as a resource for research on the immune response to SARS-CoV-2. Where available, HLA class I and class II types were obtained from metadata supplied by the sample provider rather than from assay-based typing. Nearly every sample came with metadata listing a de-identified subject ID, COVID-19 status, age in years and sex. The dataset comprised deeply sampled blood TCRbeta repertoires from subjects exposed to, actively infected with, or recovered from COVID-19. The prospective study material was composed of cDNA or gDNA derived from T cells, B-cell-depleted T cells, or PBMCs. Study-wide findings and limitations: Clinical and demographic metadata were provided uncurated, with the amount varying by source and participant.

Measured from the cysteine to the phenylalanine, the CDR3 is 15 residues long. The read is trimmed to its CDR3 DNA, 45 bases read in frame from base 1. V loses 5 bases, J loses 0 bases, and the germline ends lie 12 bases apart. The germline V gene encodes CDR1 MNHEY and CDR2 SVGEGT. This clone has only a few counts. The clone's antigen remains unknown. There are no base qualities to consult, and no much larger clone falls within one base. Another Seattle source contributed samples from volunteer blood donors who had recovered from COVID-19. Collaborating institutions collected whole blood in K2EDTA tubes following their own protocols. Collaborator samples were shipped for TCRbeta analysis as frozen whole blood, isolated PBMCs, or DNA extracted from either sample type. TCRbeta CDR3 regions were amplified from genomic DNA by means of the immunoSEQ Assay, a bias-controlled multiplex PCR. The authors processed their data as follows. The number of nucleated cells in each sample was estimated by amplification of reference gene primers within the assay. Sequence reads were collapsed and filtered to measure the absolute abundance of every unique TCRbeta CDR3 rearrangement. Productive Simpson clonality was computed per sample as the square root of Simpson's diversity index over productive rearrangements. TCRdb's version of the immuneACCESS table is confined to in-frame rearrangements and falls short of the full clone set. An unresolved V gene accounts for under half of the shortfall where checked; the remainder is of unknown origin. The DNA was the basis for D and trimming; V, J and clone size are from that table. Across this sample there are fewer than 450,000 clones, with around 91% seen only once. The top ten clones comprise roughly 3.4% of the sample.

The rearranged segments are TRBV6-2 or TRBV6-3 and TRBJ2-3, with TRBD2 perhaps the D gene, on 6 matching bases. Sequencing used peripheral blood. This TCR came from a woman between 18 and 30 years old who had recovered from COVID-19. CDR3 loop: CASSDGTASTDTQYF. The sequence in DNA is TGTGCCAGCAGTGACGGGACTGCTAGCACAGATACGCAGTATTTT.